A single T cell receptor beta chain is shown here with its context. Only a few counts were recorded for this clonotype. What this receptor recognizes is not known. One end of the junction does not line up with germline, which may come from a read error. The library was obtained by PCR. These reads were obtained on a NextSeq 500. Bulk TCR libraries were generated as previously described, with the TCR primers listed in Table S5 used. Purification of total RNA was performed with the Qiagen AllPrep DNA/RNA kit. Before any analysis, reads coming from multiple sequencing runs of the same library were combined into one pool. As for the original processing: Reads were retained only if their TCR constant sequence matched exactly, and those retained reads were trimmed to 150 nt and grouped according to their 12-nt molecular barcodes. Reads within each barcode group were sub-clustered using a 15% Levenshtein threshold, and quality-weighted consensus sequences were constructed for each RNA molecule. Non-functional sequences were excluded, and lower-count sequences lying one edit away from another sequence were also excluded. Barcode sub-clusters with fewer than 20% of the maximum read count were removed, based on fitting two negative binomial distributions. TCRdb cleaned the public reads at Q25 with fastp, built clones with MiXCR and kept in-frame beta chains. Every entry covers one CDR3 protein and lists the most common genes and DNA from its rows. These V and J calls derive from TCRdb rather than the authors' analysis. In all, the sample holds 80,000 to 130,000 distinct CDR3 sequences, and approximately 40% of those were seen once. Roughly 4.2% of the sample comes from the top ten.

The entry originates in a study of molecular identifiers for immune sequencing clone quantification (dated by TCRdb to the late 2010s). Concerning the study at large: For a replicate experiment, RNA from around 20,000 or 100,000 naive CD8 T cells was divided into five aliquots, of which four were sequenced. CD8 T cells were used in a methods study to benchmark molecular-identifier clustering-based TCR repertoire sequencing (MIDCIRS) and TCR RNA copy counting.

Naive CD8 T cell libraries were made from roughly 20,000 to 1,000,000 sorted cells using 10%, 30% or 50% of purified RNA. On a BD FACSAria II, naive CD8 T cells were FACS-sorted as CD8+CD4-CCR7+CD45RA+ and collected into RLT Plus buffer. Detection sensitivity was tested by spiking Jurkat RNA equal to some 11 TCR copies' worth into samples containing roughly 19,000-1,100,000 naive CD8 T cells. Enrichment of CD8 T cells was performed with RosetteSep CD8+ T Cell Enrichment Cocktail and Ficoll-Paque, after which ACK red cell lysis was carried out. General study outcomes and caveats: Without barcode sub-clustering, chimeric consensus sequences inflated TCR diversity; chimeras reached as high as 47%. Modeling indicated around 3.2 TCR RNA copies recovered per cell, compared with roughly 9.7 by digital PCR, which implies a capture efficiency of 25% to 35%. The sizes of highly expanded clones could end up underestimated when identical TCR molecules share a barcode. A single cell's worth of spiked-in Jurkat TCR RNA was reported detectable even among 750,000 to 1,000,000 naive CD8 T cells. Naive libraries contained spiked-in Jurkat TCR RNA (roughly 10 copies' worth), which is not part of the donor repertoire. In CMV-specific effector cells, over 98% of molecules were held by clones above 20 RNA copies, whereas under 1% of molecules were held by such clones in naive cells.

From cysteine to phenylalanine, the CDR3 is 14 amino acids long. Here the CDR3 DNA is all that survives: 42 bases in frame from base 1. Sequences MNHEY (CDR1) and SVGAGI (CDR2) are obtained from the germline V gene. Sequencing was performed on naive CD8+ T cells from blood, with Jurkat cell RNA spiked in. The sample's cell subset or site label, in plain terms: FACS-sorted CD8+CD4-CCR7+CD45RA+ naive T cells. The source of this sequence is a human donor in good health. Some libraries in this study had Jurkat cell RNA spiked in. The rearrangement joined TRBV6-5 to TRBJ2-7, with the D segment identity uncertain. The CDR3 protein is CASNSLAQMYEQYF. The sequenced DNA is TGTGCCAGCAACTCACTCGCTCAGATGTACGAGCAGTACTTT.